Below are 17 T cell receptor beta chains sequenced from a single sample in a study of Ad26.COV2.S vaccination and SARS-CoV-2 variants. Measured with immunoSEQ multiplex PCR; TCRdb has only the in-frame clones, and not every one. The table lists about 350,000 clones, around 87% of them singletons. The treatment is: some 20 received Ad26.COV2.S at low or high dose, single or two shots; about 5 received placebo; per-sample allocation not given. On day 63 after the first injection, vaccine and placebo recipients gave samples. This sample comprised peripheral blood, obtained in a trial of Ad26.COV2.S vaccine versus placebo. These receptors were obtained from a person aged 18-60 years who received the Ad26.COV2.S COVID-19 vaccine or a placebo.

This chain joins TRBV19 and TRBJ2-1; D may be TRBD2 (6 bases). V was trimmed by 5 bases and J by 0 bases, leaving 14 bases between them. CDR3 length: 16 amino acids. Germline V gene data show CDR1 as LNHDA and CDR2 as SQIVND (reference sequence). CDR3 region: CASSPLAGRSYNEQFF. CDR3 DNA: TGTGCCAGTAGTCCCCTCGCGGGGCGCTCCTACAATGAGCAGTTCTTC.

There are a few counts of this clone. The rearrangement uses TRBV10-3 and TRBJ1-5, with D uncertain. Trimming took off 8 bases at V and 5 bases at J, with 13 bases between the two ends. CDR1 ENHRY and CDR2 SYGVKD come from the germline V gene. This CDR3 region has 13 residues. The CDR3 DNA reads TGTGCCATCCTTGAATCCCGGGATCAGCCCCAGCATTTT. Amino acids: CAILESRDQPQHF.

The genes are TRBV6-5 and TRBJ1-2; possibly TRBD1 for D (5 bases). The CDR3 runs 15 residues. CDR1 is MNHEY and CDR2 is SVGAGI in the germline V gene. The V and J ends lost 0 bases and 0 bases respectively, with 8 bases between them. CDR3 sequence (DNA): TGTGCCAGCAGTTACTCGGGGGATTCTAACTATGGCTACACCTTC. Translation: CASSYSGDSNYGYTF.

Here the CDR3 reads CAWSDGGIQETQYF. CDR3 sequence (DNA): TGTGCCTGGAGTGACGGGGGTATCCAAGAGACCCAGTACTTC. This chain connects TRBV30 to TRBJ2-5; D is perhaps TRBD2 (6 bases). This CDR3 region has 14 residues. V was trimmed by 1 base and J by 1 base, leaving 10 bases between them. CDR1 GTSNPN and CDR2 SVGIG come from the germline V gene (reference sequence).

CDR3 sequence: CASSRTGRDYGYTF. The CDR3 region has the DNA TGTGCCAGCAGCCGGACAGGGAGGGACTATGGCTACACCTTC. The rearrangement uses TRBV7-8 and TRBJ1-2; 8 nucleotides align to TRBD1. The CDR3 loop spans 14 amino acids. Germline V gene data show CDR1 as SGHVS and CDR2 as FQNEAQ. V lost 5 bases to trimming and J lost 3 bases; unmatched junction nucleotides: 5.

The CDR3 bases are TGTGCCAGCAAGTCGGAGCGCATGAACACTGAAGCTTTCTTT. It is translated as CASKSERMNTEAFF. This chain joins TRBV7-2 and TRBJ1-1; D is unclear. Germline values: CDR1 SGHTA, CDR2 FQGNSA. The CDR3 length is 14 residues. The V gene lost 7 bases and the J gene lost 0 bases, with 12 bases spanning the gap.

The V call is TRBV7-9, the J call TRBJ1-1, with TRBD1 matching 7 bases. CDR1 is SEHNR, CDR2 FQNEAQ, per germline (reference sequence). The length of the CDR3 is 12 residues. The V and J ends lost 1 base and 8 bases, in that order; junction bases with no gene match: 1. In DNA, the CDR3 is TGTGCCAGCAGCTTAGGGACAGGAGAAGCTTTCTTT. This translates into CASSLGTGEAFF.

V usage is TRBV6-5 and J usage is TRBJ1-2, with TRBD1 as a possible D gene (6 bases). CDR3 length: 15 residues. Looked up from germline, CDR1 is MNHEY and CDR2 is SVGAGI. V lost 6 bases to trimming and J lost 3 bases, with 17 bases between them. The CDR3 DNA sequence: TGTGCCAGCAGCCAAGGGGGGCTTTGGGACTATGGCTACACCTTC. Its protein is CASSQGGLWDYGYTF.

This clone was counted between two and nine times. The V and J genes are TRBV10-3 and TRBJ1-2; D unclear. Per the germline V gene, CDR1 is ENHRY and CDR2 is SYGVKD. V was trimmed by 0 bases and J by 7 bases, leaving 6 bases between them. The CDR3 runs to 12 residues. Here the CDR3 DNA reads TGTGCCATCAGTGAGTCGAAGGTTGGCTACACCTTC. Protein sequence: CAISESKVGYTF.

The chain carries TRBV3-1 (or the pseudogene TRBV3-2) and TRBJ2-7; 10 bases match TRBD2. The germline gives CDR1 LGHDT, CDR2 YNNKEL (reference sequence). V trimming: 1 base; J trimming: 3 bases; junction bases outside the gene matches: 18. There are 20 residues in the CDR3. CDR3 DNA sequence: TGTGCCAGCAGCCAAGTCCACCAAGCCGACACTAGCGGGGATCTCTACGAGCAGTACTTC. Translating gives CASSQVHQADTSGDLYEQYF.

The J gene is TRBJ1-2, the V gene TRBV6-5; a weak D match, TRBD1 (5 bases). Per the germline V gene, CDR1 is MNHEY and CDR2 is SVGAGI. The CDR3 has 13 residues. V lost 7 bases to trimming and J lost 9 bases, with 18 bases between them. CDR3 region: CASTLWDGESYTF. The CDR3, as DNA: TGTGCCAGCACCTTATGGGACGGTGAAAGCTACACCTTC.

The chain carries TRBV5-1 and TRBJ2-3, with 7 nucleotides matching TRBD2. The trim removed 4 bases at V and 6 bases at J, leaving 14 bases unmatched. The CDR3 length is 16 residues. Germline CDR1 SGHRS, CDR2 YFSETQ. The CDR3 is CASSPGSGAIEDTQYF. The CDR3 DNA is TGCGCCAGCAGCCCTGGGAGCGGGGCCATCGAGGATACGCAGTATTTT.

J is TRBJ2-2 and V is TRBV5-6; D is undetermined. V shed 1 base and J shed 1 base, with 5 bases lying between them. Germline V gene data show CDR1 as SGHDT and CDR2 as YYEEEE. The CDR3 spans 14 residues. CDR3 bases: TGTGCCAGCAGCTTGCCTTGGAACACCGGGGAGCTGTTTTTT. Translation: CASSLPWNTGELFF.

The chain uses TRBV19 and TRBJ2-5; D ambiguous. Trimming pared 1 base from V and 4 bases from J, leaving 4 bases between. CDR1 and CDR2 (germline): LNHDA, SQIVND (reference sequence). This CDR3 contains 12 residues. The chain's CDR3 is CASSIGGETQYF. CDR3 in DNA: TGTGCCAGTAGTATAGGGGGAGAGACCCAGTACTTC.

This clone was found a few times. The CDR3 DNA reads as TGTGCCAGCAGCGTAGTGGCAGGGGAGACTGAAGCTTTCTTT. Its protein product is CASSVVAGETEAFF. The gene calls are TRBV9 and TRBJ1-1; a possible D gene is TRBD1 (6 bases). This CDR3 has 14 amino acids. V gave up 0 bases and J gave up 5 bases, with 11 bases separating them. Per germline, CDR1 SGDLS and CDR2 YYNGEE.

V gene TRBV7-9 combines with J gene TRBJ1-3, with TRBD1 matching over 7 bases. In germline, CDR1 is SEHNR, CDR2 FQNEAQ (reference sequence). The V gene end was trimmed by 5 bases and the J gene end by 4 bases; junction bases not matched to a gene: 8. The CDR3 runs 15 residues. This chain's CDR3 is CASSLQGSKGNTIYF. The CDR3 DNA reads TGTGCCAGCAGCCTACAGGGGAGTAAAGGAAACACCATATATTTT. Based on the CDR3 plus reference TRBV7-9 and TRBJ1-3, the full variable domain is DTGVSQNPRHKITKRGQNVTFRCDPISEHNRLYWYRQTLGQGPEFLTYFQNEAQLEKSRLLSDRFSAERPKGSFSTLEIQRTEQGDSAMYLCASSLQGSKGNTIYFGEGSWLTVV.

V is TRBV6-5 and J is TRBJ2-1, with 9 bases that match TRBD2. Germline trimming cut 8 bases from V and 10 bases from J; bases unmatched to any gene: 15. Germline V CDR1 and CDR2: MNHEY, SVGAGI. The CDR3 runs 15 residues. CDR3 sequence (DNA): TGTGCCAGCGGCTTGCGGGGGGGCTTTTTAGGGGAGCAGTTCTTC. Protein: CASGLRGGFLGEQFF.